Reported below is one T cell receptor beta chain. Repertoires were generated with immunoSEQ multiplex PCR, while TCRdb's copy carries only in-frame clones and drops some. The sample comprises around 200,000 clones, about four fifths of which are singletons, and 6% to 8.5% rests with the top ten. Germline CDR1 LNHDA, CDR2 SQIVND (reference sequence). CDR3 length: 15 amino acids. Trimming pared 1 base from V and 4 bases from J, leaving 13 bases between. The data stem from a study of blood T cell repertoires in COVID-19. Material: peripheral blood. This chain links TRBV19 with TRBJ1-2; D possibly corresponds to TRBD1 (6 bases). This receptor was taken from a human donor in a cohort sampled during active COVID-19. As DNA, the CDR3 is TGTGCCAGTAGTATAGGAACAGGGATGGGCTATGGCTACACCTTC. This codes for CASSIGTGMGYGYTF.